The 2 T cell receptor beta chains presented below share a single source sample, sequenced in a study of blood T cell repertoires in COVID-19. This table comes from immunoSEQ multiplex PCR, and its TCRdb copy is limited to in-frame clones, with some not included. The sample has under 300,000 clones, about nine tenths seen once. Material: peripheral blood. The receptors were gathered from a man between 60 and 75 years old with acute or convalescent COVID-19.

The rearrangement joins TRBV19 to TRBJ2-7; tentative D call: TRBD1 (6 bases). The V end was cut by 0 bases, the J end by 0 bases, with 15 bases between. From germline, CDR1 is LNHDA and CDR2 SQIVND (reference sequence). This CDR3 contains 17 residues. CDR3 sequence: CASSIDLDRSSSYEQYF. The CDR3 nucleotides are TGTGCCAGTAGTATAGACCTAGACAGGTCGAGCTCCTACGAGCAGTACTTC.

The chain uses TRBV20-1 and TRBJ1-2; no clear D. V was cut by 3 bases and J by 7 bases, with 3 bases left in between. Germline loops: CDR1 DFQATT, CDR2 SNEGSKA (reference sequence). CDR3 length equals 9 residues. CDR3 DNA sequence: TGCAGTGCTAGCTTTGGCTACACCTTC. Translated: CSASFGYTF.